The entry below gives a single T cell receptor (beta chain) sequence along with its context. The data stem from a study of beta chain features in type 1 diabetes. The CDR3 is made up of 15 amino acids. The germline gives CDR1 LNHDA, CDR2 SQIVND (reference sequence). The V end lost 4 bases, the J end lost 3 bases, and 15 bases lay between the germline ends. Isolated RNA was reverse transcribed in full, so expressed TCRB transcripts were sequenced. Naive, central memory and regulatory T cell samples averaged roughly 3.7 million immunoSEQ reads each. Produced via immunoSEQ multiplex PCR; TCRdb's table is partial and in-frame only. This table has 600,000 to 650,000 clones, roughly a sixth appearing once.

The chain uses TRBV19 and TRBJ1-2; a possible D gene is TRBD1 (5 bases). This receptor was obtained from a man between 18 and 35 years old in good health. Sequencing was carried out using naive CD4+ T cells from blood. This chain's CDR3 is CASSSPGVGDYGYTF. CDR3 bases: TGTGCCAGTAGTAGCCCGGGGGTTGGAGACTATGGCTACACCTTC. Full variable domain (missing parts from reference TRBV19 and TRBJ1-2): DGGITQSPKYLFRKEGQNVTLSCEQNLNHDAMYWYRQDPGQGLRLIYYSQIVNDFQKGDIAEGYSVSREKKESFPLTVTSAQKNPTAFYLCASSSPGVGDYGYTFGSGTRLTVV.